These 22 T cell receptor beta chains originate from one sample sequenced in a study of T cells in Graves' hyperthyroidism and ophthalmopathy. From RNA transcripts, TCR beta CDR3 regions were amplified. The TCR CDR3 first-round RT-PCR relied on the HTBI primer set. TCRdb independently ran MiXCR on the multiplex PCR reads; one entry per CDR3 protein. Of roughly 630,000 distinct CDR3 sequences in the sample, about 15% were seen once. Sequenced material: blood. The receptors derive from a woman aged 25-40 years with Graves' hyperthyroidism.

This clonotype was seen a few times. V is TRBV27 and J is TRBJ1-4; 7 bases map to TRBD1. Germline values: CDR1 MNHEY, CDR2 SMNVEV (reference sequence). The CDR3 contains 15 residues. The J segment lost 4 bases and the V segment lost 2 bases, leaving 4 bases of the junction unmatched. The CDR3 spells CASSLGGQFNEKLFF. The CDR3 nucleotides read TGTGCCAGCAGTTTAGGGGGACAGTTTAATGAAAAACTGTTTTTT.

This clonotype was counted only a few times. The gene calls are TRBV20-1 and TRBJ2-7, with 8 positions matching TRBD2. V lost 2 bases to trimming and J lost 5 bases; unmatched junction nucleotides: 11. CDR3 length equals 15 residues. The V gene's germline CDR1 is DFQATT and CDR2 SNEGSKA (reference sequence). The CDR3 here is CSARFPGGRSNEQYF. DNA for the CDR3: TGCAGTGCTAGATTCCCTGGCGGGAGGAGCAACGAGCAGTACTTC.

This clonotype was detected ten times or more. The chain joins TRBV6-2 or TRBV6-3 to TRBJ2-3, with 8 positions matching TRBD1. V gave up 6 bases and J gave up 9 bases; unmatched junction bases: 17. Per germline, CDR1 MNHEY and CDR2 SVGEGT. The CDR3 runs 16 residues. This chain's CDR3 is CASRRSGQGQGVTQYF. CDR3 DNA sequence: TGTGCCAGCAGACGCTCCGGACAGGGCCAAGGAGTGACGCAGTATTTT.

The chain employs TRBV5-1 and TRBJ1-2, with D unresolved. The CDR3 spans 12 residues. Germline CDR1 and CDR2: SGHRS and YFSETQ. V lost 2 bases and J lost 11, with 13 bases in between. Here the CDR3 reads CASSFGQGLYTF. For the CDR3, the DNA is TGCGCCAGCAGCTTTGGTCAAGGCCTATACACCTTC.

In its sample, this clonotype was seen a few times. The chain recombines TRBV29-1 with TRBJ2-7, with 8 positions matching TRBD1. V lost 4 bases, J lost 2 bases, and 7 bases stayed unmatched. The CDR3 runs to 14 residues. Germline values: CDR1 SQVTM, CDR2 ANQGSEA. Here the CDR3 DNA reads TGCAGCGTTGTCGGCGAGACAGGGGCCTACGAGCAGTACTTC. Its translation: CSVVGETGAYEQYF.

This chain uses TRBV20-1 with TRBJ1-2, with D perhaps TRBD1 (5 bases). V was shortened by 4 bases and J by 2 bases, with 11 bases between the two germline ends. The germline V gene has CDR1 DFQATT and CDR2 SNEGSKA (reference sequence). This CDR3 is built from 13 residues. The chain's CDR3 is CSATGRTNYGYTF. The CDR3, as DNA: TGCAGTGCTACGGGACGGACAAACTATGGCTACACCTTC.

At least ten counts were recorded for this clonotype. The rearrangement uses TRBV6-1 and TRBJ2-7; D is tentatively TRBD1 or TRBD2 (5 bases each). Per the germline V gene, CDR1 is MNHNS and CDR2 is SASEGT. V was trimmed by 6 bases and J by 0 bases, leaving 15 bases between them. This CDR3 contains 15 residues. DNA of the CDR3: TGTGCCAGCAGCGGGACCCAGATTGGCTCCTACGAGCAGTACTTC. Protein sequence: CASSGTQIGSYEQYF.

V is TRBV6-1 and J is TRBJ2-5; perhaps TRBD2 as D (5 bases). Trimming left V 2 bases short and J 7 bases short, with 14 bases between. This CDR3 has 14 amino acids. CDR1 and CDR2 from the germline V gene are MNHNS and SASEGT. DNA for the CDR3: TGTGCCAGCAGTGAATTGGGCGGGTCCGGGACCCAGTACTTC. This codes for CASSELGGSGTQYF.

On this clonotype: Its ends do not fully match the called genes, so a read error is possible. The chain carries TRBV6-1 and TRBJ1-1, with TRBD1 identical over 7 bases. The CDR3 is 12 residues long. Per the germline V gene, CDR1 is MNHNS and CDR2 is SASEGT. The CDR3 here is CASSEQGVEVFF. The CDR3 region has the DNA TGTGCCAGCAGTGAACAGGGGGTTGAAGTTTTCTTT.

This clonotype was seen many times. As DNA, the CDR3 is TGTGCCAGCAGTGTCCCCTTGGGGAACACTGAAGCTTTCTTT. It codes for CASSVPLGNTEAFF. V usage is TRBV2 and J usage is TRBJ1-1; D remains unclear. The germline V gene has CDR1 SNHLY and CDR2 FYNNEI. V was pared by 4 bases and J by 1 base, with 10 bases between. The CDR3 extends over 14 amino acids.

This clonotype was recorded at least ten times. The rearrangement uses TRBV28 and TRBJ1-2; tentative D call: TRBD1 (6 bases). CDR1 and CDR2 from the germline V gene are MDHEN and SYDVKM. This CDR3 is built from 15 residues. The germline V and J ends were trimmed by 8 bases and 0 bases, with 16 bases remaining between them. CDR3 region: CASRPGGDTNYGYTF. CDR3 sequence (DNA): TGTGCCAGCCGCCCGGGGGGCGACACTAACTATGGCTACACCTTC.

This clonotype was seen a handful of times. The rearrangement joins TRBV24-1 to TRBJ2-5; TRBD2 aligns across 11 bases. The CDR3 totals 16 residues. Germline V CDR1 and CDR2: KGHDR, SFDVKD. The V and J ends lost 0 bases and 5 bases, in that order; junction bases with no gene match: 4. CDR3 DNA: TGTGCCACCAGTGATTTGCTAGCGGGAGGCCGGGAGACCCAGTACTTC. Encoded protein: CATSDLLAGGRETQYF.

This rearrangement joins TRBV4-1 to TRBJ1-2; TRBD1 aligns across 7 bases. J was trimmed by 8 bases and V by 1 base; bases with no gene match: 10. Germline CDR1 reads MGHRA; CDR2 reads YSYEKL. This CDR3 comprises 15 residues. The CDR3 region has the DNA TGCGCCAGCAGCCAAGCCCCGGACAGGCTTAGCGGCTACACCTTC. It specifies CASSQAPDRLSGYTF.

This clonotype was counted at least ten times. CDR3 sequence reads: CASSPSGQNIQYF. The CDR3 DNA sequence: TGTGCCAGCAGCCCTAGCGGCCAAAACATTCAGTACTTC. The chain combines TRBV3-1 with TRBJ2-4; 7 nucleotides align to TRBD2. The CDR3 extends over 13 amino acids. The germline V gene encodes CDR1 LGHDT and CDR2 YNNKEL (reference sequence). V lost 4 bases, J lost 5 bases, and 2 bases stayed unmatched.

This clonotype showed up many times. This chain joins TRBV4-3 and TRBJ2-3, with TRBD2 matching over 8 bases. V dropped 2 bases and J dropped 4; count of bases not matched to a gene: 5. Germline values: CDR1 LGHNA, CDR2 YSLEER. The CDR3 is 15 amino acids. CDR3 bases: TGCGCCAGCAGCCAAAGGGTAGCGGGACCAGATACGCAGTATTTT. It codes for CASSQRVAGPDTQYF.

V and J are TRBV30 and TRBJ2-7; 9 bases are a match to TRBD1. The CDR3 covers 14 residues. Trimming cost V 6 bases and J 5 bases; bases outside gene matches: 11. The V gene's germline CDR1 is GTSNPN and CDR2 SVGIG (reference sequence). CDR3 in amino acids: CACTTNRGPNEQYF. The CDR3 DNA reads TGTGCCTGTACTACTAACAGGGGGCCCAACGAGCAGTACTTC.

This clonotype was observed once. V gene TRBV6-5 combines with J gene TRBJ1-1, with 8 positions matching TRBD1. Trimming at V came to 2 bases and at J to 5 bases, leaving 10 bases not matched to a gene. Germline V gene sequence: CDR1 MNHEY, CDR2 SVGAGI. This CDR3 is built from 16 residues. DNA for the CDR3: TGTGCCAGCAGTTACGCGACAGGGGCGAGTTGGACTGAAGCTTTCTTT. This codes for CASSYATGASWTEAFF.

This clonotype was recorded at least ten times. The rearrangement uses TRBV7-8 and TRBJ2-5, with 7 positions matching TRBD1. V shed 1 base, J shed 3 bases, and the junction held 2 bases outside the gene matches. Germline V gives CDR1 SGHVS, CDR2 FQNEAQ. This CDR3 comprises 14 residues. The chain's CDR3 is CASSLEQGKETQYF. The CDR3 DNA reads TGTGCCAGCAGCTTAGAACAGGGGAAAGAGACCCAGTACTTC.

In this sample, this clonotype turned up many times. V and J are TRBV28 and TRBJ2-7; 7 positions agree with TRBD2. CDR1 and CDR2 (germline): MDHEN, SYDVKM. The J segment lost 3 bases and the V segment lost 6 bases, leaving 8 bases of the junction unmatched. The CDR3 covers 14 residues. CDR3 amino acids: CASSPTGGSYEQYF. The DNA for the CDR3 is TGTGCCAGCAGCCCCACAGGCGGGAGCTACGAGCAGTACTTC.

A remark on this clonotype: A much larger clone lies a single base off, so this may be a read error. As the CDR3 is not closed by the conserved phenylalanine or tryptophan, this likely results from a read error. This chain connects TRBV30 to TRBJ2-5; possibly TRBD2 for D (5 bases). CDR3 length equals 12 residues. Trimming stripped 3 bases from V and 4 bases from J, with 9 bases between. Germline V lookup: CDR1 GTSNPN, CDR2 SVGIG (reference sequence). The CDR3, as DNA: TGTGCCTGGAGGAGGGCTGGAGAGACCCAGTACCTC. Protein: CAWRRAGETQYL.

This clonotype was counted only a few times. The chain uses TRBV4-1 and TRBJ2-1, with 11 bases identical to TRBD2. The V segment lost 5 bases and the J segment 6 bases; nucleotides outside the gene matches: 6. CDR1 is MGHRA and CDR2 is YSYEKL in the germline V gene. CDR3 size: 15 residues. The CDR3 protein is CASSKGLAVINEQFF. The CDR3 DNA is TGCGCCAGCAGCAAGGGACTAGCGGTTATCAATGAGCAGTTCTTC.

Remarks on this clonotype: A much bigger clone sits one base away, suggesting this may be a read error. It is likely a read error, because the conserved phenylalanine at the end of the CDR3 is missing. V and J are TRBV5-1 and TRBJ2-7; 10 bases map to TRBD2. In germline, CDR1 is SGHRS, CDR2 YFSETQ. V dropped 5 bases and J dropped 3; count of bases not matched to a gene: 8. The CDR3 loop spans 15 amino acids. The CDR3 DNA reads TGCGCCAGCAGGACAACTAGCGGGGCCCTCTACGAGCAGTACCTC. This sequence encodes CASRTTSGALYEQYL.